Presented here are 13 T cell receptor beta chains from one specimen sequenced in a study of T-cell memory formation after mild COVID-19. TCRdb redid the calling of the 5' RACE reads with MiXCR, one entry per CDR3 protein. The table records about 180,000 distinct CDR3 sequences, about 18% of them present only once. The sequencing input was PBMCs or a T cell subset sorted from them (not recorded which). These receptor sequences come from a young man who had mild COVID-19 (a few samples of this study predate the infection). Cell type and time point are not known.

The chain employs TRBV15 and TRBJ1-1; 7 bases fit TRBD1. The CDR3 extends over 15 amino acids. V shed 0 bases and J 3 bases; nucleotides not matched to a gene: 4. CDR1 and CDR2 (germline): LNHNV, YYDKDF (reference sequence). The DNA for the CDR3 is TGTGCCACCAGCAGAGATGGCAGGGGGGACACTGAAGCTTTCTTT. Translated: CATSRDGRGDTEAFF.

In this sample, this clonotype turned up many times. The chain couples TRBV29-1 to TRBJ1-2; 9 positions match TRBD1. The V segment lost 7 bases and the J segment 8 bases; nucleotides outside the gene matches: 11. The CDR3 runs 13 residues. CDR1 and CDR2 (germline): SQVTM, ANQGSEA. The CDR3 loop reads CSADPQQGAGYTF. DNA for the CDR3: TGCAGCGCTGACCCCCAACAGGGGGCGGGCTACACCTTC.

This chain connects TRBV28 to TRBJ2-5, with D hard to call. The CDR3 has 13 amino acids. Germline assignment: CDR1 MDHEN and CDR2 SYDVKM. The V gene lost 5 bases and the J gene lost 5 bases, with 12 bases spanning the gap. The CDR3 region has the DNA TGTGCCAGCAGTCCACTCCAGTCCGAGACCCAGTACTTC. Translated, it gives CASSPLQSETQYF.

A few counts support this clonotype. V gene TRBV19 combines with J gene TRBJ2-6; possible D gene TRBD1, 5 bases. This CDR3 has 17 amino acids. Germline lookup yields CDR1 LNHDA and CDR2 SQIVND (reference sequence). Between the trimmed V and J ends, which lost 6 bases and 1 base, there was a span of 16 bases. The chain's CDR3 is CASSLTPQGSGANVLTF. The CDR3 DNA follows: TGTGCCAGTAGCCTGACTCCTCAGGGATCTGGGGCCAACGTCCTGACTTTC. The entire variable domain, with the rest obtained from reference TRBV19 and TRBJ2-6, is as follows: DGGITQSPKYLFRKEGQNVTLSCEQNLNHDAMYWYRQDPGQGLRLIYYSQIVNDFQKGDIAEGYSVSREKKESFPLTVTSAQKNPTAFYLCASSLTPQGSGANVLTFGAGSRLTVL.

This clonotype turned up a few times. This chain joins TRBV24-1 and TRBJ2-4; D uncertain. CDR3 length equals 15 residues. Trimming removed 4 bases from V and 0 bases from J, with 9 bases in between. Germline CDR1 is KGHDR and CDR2 is SFDVKD. CDR3 DNA sequence: TGTGCCACCAGTGACCCCTCTCTAGCCAAAAACATTCAGTACTTC. Protein: CATSDPSLAKNIQYF.

There are a few counts of this clonotype. The gene calls are TRBV4-3 and TRBJ1-5, with 7 bases that match TRBD1. The V segment lost 3 bases and the J segment 6 bases; nucleotides outside the gene matches: 11. Germline loops: CDR1 LGHNA, CDR2 YSLEER. The CDR3 length is 16 residues. The CDR3 here is CASSQDFGQESQPQHF. Written as DNA, the CDR3 is TGCGCCAGCAGCCAGGATTTTGGACAGGAGAGTCAGCCCCAGCATTTT.

The V call is TRBV4-3, the J call TRBJ2-3, with D tentatively TRBD2 (5 bases). The CDR3 sequence is 14 residues long. Trimming shortened V by 2 bases and J by 1 base, and 7 bases separated the two germline ends. Germline CDR1 reads LGHNA; CDR2 reads YSLEER. The CDR3 region is CASSQMRGTDTQYF. The DNA of the CDR3 is TGCGCCAGCAGCCAAATGCGGGGCACAGATACGCAGTATTTT.

This clonotype showed up just a few times. This chain connects TRBV18 to TRBJ1-2; D unresolved. Germline V gene lookup returns CDR1 KGHSH and CDR2 LQKENI. The CDR3 is 14 amino acids. The V end lost 5 bases, the J end lost 6 bases, and 16 bases lay between the germline ends. The CDR3 protein is CASSVMDGMDGYTF. The CDR3 DNA is TGTGCCAGCTCAGTTATGGATGGGATGGATGGCTACACCTTC.

The chain uses TRBV12-3 or TRBV12-4 and TRBJ2-5; TRBD1 agrees at 8 bases. Trimming removed 5 bases from V and 1 base from J; junction bases left unmatched: 3. CDR3 length: 14 residues. CDR3 amino acids: CASSPQGAQETQYF. CDR3 in DNA: TGTGCCAGCAGTCCCCAGGGGGCCCAAGAGACCCAGTACTTC.

This clonotype was counted only a few times. The chain joins TRBV20-1 to TRBJ1-5; D is uncertain. Germline assignment: CDR1 DFQATT and CDR2 SNEGSKA (reference sequence). The CDR3 runs to 14 residues. Trimming took off 6 bases at V and 2 bases at J, with 14 bases between the two ends. CDR3 nucleotides: TGCAGTGCCCTCCCACCGCAAGGCAATCAGCCCCAGCATTTT. As protein: CSALPPQGNQPQHF.

This clonotype showed up just a few times. The rearrangement joins TRBV5-1 to TRBJ1-2, with 7 bases identical to TRBD1. J was trimmed by 5 bases and V by 7 bases; bases with no gene match: 17. This CDR3 comprises 16 residues. Germline CDR1 reads SGHRS; CDR2 reads YFSETQ. The CDR3 is CASQQLPGQGQYGYTF. CDR3 DNA sequence: TGCGCCAGCCAGCAGTTACCCGGGCAGGGACAGTATGGCTACACCTTC.

This clonotype was counted only a few times. This chain uses TRBV5-1 with TRBJ2-1; maybe TRBD2 (6 bases). Per germline, CDR1 SGHRS and CDR2 YFSETQ. V shed 4 bases and J shed 2 bases, with 13 bases lying between them. This CDR3 contains 15 residues. CDR3 loop: CASSLLASTYNEQFF. The CDR3, as DNA: TGCGCCAGCAGCCTGCTAGCGTCCACCTACAATGAGCAGTTCTTC.

J is TRBJ1-3 and V is TRBV5-1; D ambiguous. V dropped 0 bases and J dropped 10 bases, with 8 bases sitting between them. The CDR3 loop spans 12 amino acids. Germline assignment: CDR1 SGHRS and CDR2 YFSETQ. As DNA, the CDR3 is TGCGCCAGCAGCTTGGACGGCCGGACCATATATTTT. Its protein is CASSLDGRTIYF. The full variable domain, rest sourced from reference TRBV5-1 and TRBJ1-3, is KAGVTQTPRYLIKTRGQQVTLSCSPISGHRSVSWYQQTPGQGLQFLFEYFSETQRNKGNFPGRFSGRQFSNSRSEMNVSTLELGDSALYLCASSLDGRTIYFGEGSWLTVV.